A selection of T cell receptor beta chains follows, all from one sample in a study of human T cells and chemical hapten exposure. Using its own MiXCR run on the RACE reads, TCRdb lists one record per CDR3 protein. The sample records 75,000 to 100,000 distinct CDR3 sequences, 10% to 15% being singletons. Sequenced here: whole blood, sampled in connection with sensitization to the hapten diphenylcyclopropenone (DPC). The origin of the receptors is a woman in her fifties or sixties with alopecia areata. Some clones in this sample may be carry-over from other donors' samples. Both conserved end residues are part of each CDR3. The D gene is left open where the match is weak. Only part of the rows carry a size: once, few, many, or a class if the clone is expanded.

j_call clone_size v_call d_call cdr3_aa cdr3_nt
TRBJ1-1 many TRBV6-2/TRBV6-3 TRBD1 CASRPPRDRGMNTEAFF TGTGCCAGCAGGCCCCCCCGGGACAGGGGGATGAACACTGAAGCTTTCTTT
TRBJ2-2 few TRBV7-3 NA CASSLTYTGELFF TGTGCCAGCAGCTTAACTTACACCGGGGAGCTGTTTTTT
TRBJ1-2 many TRBV7-6 NA CASSEQAGGPDGYTF TGTGCCAGCAGCGAACAGGCCGGGGGCCCCGATGGCTACACCTTC
TRBJ2-7 many TRBV7-2 TRBD1 CASSPQGRRHEQYF TGTGCCAGCAGCCCACAGGGGCGGCGGCACGAGCAGTACTTC
TRBJ2-7 few TRBV7-2 TRBD2 CASSPPGLAGGTYEQYF TGTGCCAGCAGCCCGCCCGGACTAGCGGGGGGAACCTACGAGCAGTACTTC
TRBJ1-2 NA TRBV3-1 NA CASSKGRADYGYTF TGTGCCAGCAGTAAAGGACGAGCTGACTATGGCTACACCTTC
TRBJ2-1 few TRBV6-5 NA CASSYSHYSNEQFF TGTGCCAGCAGTTACTCCCACTACTCGAATGAGCAGTTCTTC
TRBJ2-1 many TRBV20-1 TRBD1 CSAYPGQGYYNEQFF TGCAGTGCTTACCCGGGACAGGGGTATTACAATGAGCAGTTCTTC
TRBJ2-3 many TRBV5-4 NA CASSSPGTLSTDTQYF TGTGCCAGCAGCTCCCCCGGGACTCTAAGCACAGATACGCAGTATTTT
TRBJ2-5 NA TRBV5-6 NA CASSFPGETQYF TGTGCCAGCAGCTTTCCTGGAGAGACCCAGTACTTC
TRBJ1-2 few TRBV18 TRBD1 CASSPPNRGDYGYTF TGTGCCAGCTCACCACCAAACAGGGGCGACTATGGCTACACCTTC
TRBJ1-6 NA TRBV9 NA CASSVEGGRNSPLHF TGTGCCAGCAGCGTAGAGGGGGGAAGGAATTCACCCCTCCACTTT
TRBJ2-5 many TRBV7-2 NA CASSRTGMEETQYF TGTGCCAGCAGCCGCACAGGGATGGAAGAGACCCAGTACTTC
TRBJ1-2 many TRBV19 NA CASSLVSYGYTF TGTGCCAGTAGTCTTGTCAGCTATGGCTACACCTTC
TRBJ2-5 few TRBV25-1 NA CASSERGAGETQYF TGTGCCAGCAGTGAAAGGGGGGCAGGAGAGACCCAGTACTTC
TRBJ1-1 many TRBV5-4 TRBD1 CANTHTGRGRNTEAFF TGTGCCAACACCCACACTGGTAGGGGGCGAAACACTGAAGCTTTCTTT